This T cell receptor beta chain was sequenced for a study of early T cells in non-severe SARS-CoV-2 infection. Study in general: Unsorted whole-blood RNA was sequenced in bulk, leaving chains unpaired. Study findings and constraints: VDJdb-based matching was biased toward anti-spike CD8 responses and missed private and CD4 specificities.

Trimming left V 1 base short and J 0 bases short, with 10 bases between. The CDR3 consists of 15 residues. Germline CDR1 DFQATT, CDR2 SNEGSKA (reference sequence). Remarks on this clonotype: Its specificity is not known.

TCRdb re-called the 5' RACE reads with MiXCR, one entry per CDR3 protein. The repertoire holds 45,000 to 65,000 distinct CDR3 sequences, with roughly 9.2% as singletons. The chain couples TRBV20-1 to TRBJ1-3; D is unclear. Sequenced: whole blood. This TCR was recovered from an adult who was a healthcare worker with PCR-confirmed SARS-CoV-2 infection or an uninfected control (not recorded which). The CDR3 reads CSARVPRTSGNTIYF. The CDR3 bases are TGCAGTGCTAGAGTCCCCCGGACCTCTGGAAACACCATATATTTT.